This TCR beta chain originates from a study of T cell changes during pregnancy in multiple sclerosis. Method: immunoSEQ multiplex PCR; TCRdb's copy keeps in-frame clones and lacks some. The data hold some 120,000 clones, with 90% to 96% observed a single time. Germline CDR1 reads SEHNR; CDR2 reads FQNEAQ (reference sequence). Trimming left V 8 bases short and J 0 bases short, with 11 bases between. The length of the CDR3 is 14 residues. The sequenced sample was peripheral blood, obtained after pregnancy. This clonotype was sampled from a female donor with multiple sclerosis, enrolled in a pregnancy study. V is TRBV7-9 and J is TRBJ2-1; D call uncertain. This chain's CDR3 is CASRGKFSYNEQFF. The CDR3 nucleotides are TGTGCCAGCCGAGGTAAATTCTCCTACAATGAGCAGTTCTTC. The full variable domain, its missing parts supplied by reference TRBV7-9 and TRBJ2-1, is DTGVSQNPRHKITKRGQNVTFRCDPISEHNRLYWYRQTLGQGPEFLTYFQNEAQLEKSRLLSDRFSAERPKGSFSTLEIQRTEQGDSAMYLCASRGKFSYNEQFFGPGTRLTVL.